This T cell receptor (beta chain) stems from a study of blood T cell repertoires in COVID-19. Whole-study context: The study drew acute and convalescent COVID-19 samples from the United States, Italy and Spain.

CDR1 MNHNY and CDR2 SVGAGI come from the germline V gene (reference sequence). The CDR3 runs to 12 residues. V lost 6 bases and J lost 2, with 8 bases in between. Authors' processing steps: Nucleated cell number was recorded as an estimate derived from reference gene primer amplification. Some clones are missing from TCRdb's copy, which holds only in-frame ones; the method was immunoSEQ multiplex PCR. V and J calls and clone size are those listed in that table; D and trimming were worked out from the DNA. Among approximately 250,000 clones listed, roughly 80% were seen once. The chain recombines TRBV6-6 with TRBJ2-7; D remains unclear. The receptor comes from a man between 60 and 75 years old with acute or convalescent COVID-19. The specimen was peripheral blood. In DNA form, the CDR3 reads TGTGCCAGCAGCCCTTTAGCCTACGAGCAGTACTTC. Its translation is CASSPLAYEQYF.